The present TCR beta chain was sequenced within a study of low-dose radiotherapy and immunotherapy resistance in tumors. Specified time point: before trial treatment. TRAV- and TRBV-specific primers were used for first-strand cDNA, which covered alpha and beta chains. The TCRs were subjected to amplification over about 20 PCR cycles employing a constant-region primer in conjunction with a V-primer adapter. TCRdb redid the calling of the reads with MiXCR, one entry per CDR3 protein. The sample records tens of thousands of distinct CDR3 sequences, 9.4% being singletons. J gave up 4 bases and V 0 bases, and 3 bases lay outside the gene matches. The CDR3 totals 15 residues. CDR1 and CDR2 (germline): LGHDT, YNNKEL (reference sequence). This clonotype was recorded at least ten times.

The sequence was collected from a male donor with prostate cancer. The material sequenced was PBMCs, taken before treatment. V usage is TRBV3-1 and J usage is TRBJ1-1; 9 bases agree with TRBD1. The CDR3 region has the DNA TGTGCCAGCAGCCAAGAATCGGACAGGGGCACTGAAGCTTTCTTT. The encoded protein is CASSQESDRGTEAFF.